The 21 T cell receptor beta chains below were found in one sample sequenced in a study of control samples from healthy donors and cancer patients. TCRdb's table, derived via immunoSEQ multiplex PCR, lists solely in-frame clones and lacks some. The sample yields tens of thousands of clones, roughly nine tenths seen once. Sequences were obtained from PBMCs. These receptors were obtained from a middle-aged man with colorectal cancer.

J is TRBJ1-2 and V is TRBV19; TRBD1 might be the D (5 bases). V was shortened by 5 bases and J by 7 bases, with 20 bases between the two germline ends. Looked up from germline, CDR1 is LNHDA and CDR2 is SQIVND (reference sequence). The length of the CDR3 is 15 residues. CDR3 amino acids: CASSPGLVLLGGYTF. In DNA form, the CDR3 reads TGTGCCAGTAGTCCGGGGCTGGTCCTACTAGGTGGCTACACCTTC.

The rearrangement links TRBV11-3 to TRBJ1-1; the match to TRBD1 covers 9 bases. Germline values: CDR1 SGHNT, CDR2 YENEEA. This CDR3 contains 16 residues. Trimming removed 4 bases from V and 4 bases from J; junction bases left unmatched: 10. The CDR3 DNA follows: TGTGCCAGCAGCTCATACGCCGACAGGGGGATCACTGAAGCTTTCTTT. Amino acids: CASSSYADRGITEAFF. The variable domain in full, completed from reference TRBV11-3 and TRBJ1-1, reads EAGVVQSPRYKIIEKKQPVAFWCNPISGHNTLYWYLQNLGQGPELLIRYENEEAVDDSQLPKDRFSAERLKGVDSTLKIQPAELGDSAVYLCASSSYADRGITEAFFGQGTRLTVV.

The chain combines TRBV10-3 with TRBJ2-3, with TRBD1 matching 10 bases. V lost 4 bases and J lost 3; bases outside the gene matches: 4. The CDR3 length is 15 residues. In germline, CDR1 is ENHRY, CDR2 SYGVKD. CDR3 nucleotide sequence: TGTGCCATCAGTGCGGGGGGACAGGGGACAGATACGCAGTATTTT. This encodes CAISAGGQGTDTQYF.

The CDR3 spells CASTGLNTEAFF. The CDR3 nucleotides read TGTGCCAGTACGGGTTTGAACACTGAAGCTTTCTTT. The V and J genes are TRBV27 and TRBJ1-1, with D unclear. Per germline, CDR1 MNHEY and CDR2 SMNVEV (reference sequence). CDR3 length: 12 residues. Trimming took 9 bases from V and 0 from J, leaving 8 bases between them.

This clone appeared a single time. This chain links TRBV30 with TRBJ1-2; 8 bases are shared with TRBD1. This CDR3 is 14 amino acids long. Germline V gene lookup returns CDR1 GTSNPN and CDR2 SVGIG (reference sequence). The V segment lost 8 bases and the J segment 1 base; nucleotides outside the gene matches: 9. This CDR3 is CAGTGTGLNYGYTF. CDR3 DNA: TGTGCCGGGACCGGGACAGGCCTTAACTATGGCTACACCTTC.

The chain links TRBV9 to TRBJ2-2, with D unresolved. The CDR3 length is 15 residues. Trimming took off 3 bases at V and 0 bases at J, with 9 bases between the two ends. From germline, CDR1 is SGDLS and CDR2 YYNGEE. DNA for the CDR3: TGTGCCAGCAGCGCGGGCCACGCGAACACCGGGGAGCTGTTTTTT. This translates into CASSAGHANTGELFF.

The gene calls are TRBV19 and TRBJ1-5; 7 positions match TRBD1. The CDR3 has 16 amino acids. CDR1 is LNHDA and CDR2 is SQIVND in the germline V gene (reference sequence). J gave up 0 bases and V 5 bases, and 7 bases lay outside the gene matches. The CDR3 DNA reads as TGTGCCAGTAGTCCCCTGGACAGGAGTAGCAATCAGCCCCAGCATTTT. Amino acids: CASSPLDRSSNQPQHF.

The CDR3 sequence is CAWSVRRNTIYF. Here the CDR3 DNA reads TGTGCCTGGAGTGTACGTAGAAACACCATATATTTT. The V call is TRBV30, the J call TRBJ1-3, with D unclear. Trimming took 0 bases from V and 5 from J, leaving 5 bases between them. There are 12 residues in the CDR3. Germline V lookup: CDR1 GTSNPN, CDR2 SVGIG (reference sequence).

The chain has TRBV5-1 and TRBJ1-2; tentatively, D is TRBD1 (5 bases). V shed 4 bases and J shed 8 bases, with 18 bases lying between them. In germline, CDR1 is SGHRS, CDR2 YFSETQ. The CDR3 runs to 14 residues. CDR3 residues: CASSPKTQGGGYTF. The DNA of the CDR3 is TGCGCCAGCAGCCCCAAGACCCAGGGTGGAGGCTACACCTTC.

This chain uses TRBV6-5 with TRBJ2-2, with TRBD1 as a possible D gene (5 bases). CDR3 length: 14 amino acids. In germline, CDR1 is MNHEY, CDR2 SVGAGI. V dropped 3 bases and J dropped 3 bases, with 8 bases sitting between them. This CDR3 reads CASSYRQYTGELFF. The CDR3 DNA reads TGTGCCAGCAGTTATAGACAGTACACCGGGGAGCTGTTTTTT.

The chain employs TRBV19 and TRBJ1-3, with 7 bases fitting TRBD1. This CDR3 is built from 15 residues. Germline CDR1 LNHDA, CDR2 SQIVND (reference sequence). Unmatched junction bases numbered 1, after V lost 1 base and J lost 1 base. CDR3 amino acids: CASSIGQGSGNTIYF. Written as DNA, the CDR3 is TGTGCCAGTAGTATAGGACAGGGTTCTGGAAACACCATATATTTT.

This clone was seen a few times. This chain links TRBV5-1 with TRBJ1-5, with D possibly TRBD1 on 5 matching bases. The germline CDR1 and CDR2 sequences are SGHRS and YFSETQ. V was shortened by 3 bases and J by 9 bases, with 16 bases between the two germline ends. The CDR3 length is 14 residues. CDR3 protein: CASSWGPLQGPQHF. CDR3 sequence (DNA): TGCGCCAGCAGCTGGGGACCGCTCCAGGGGCCCCAGCATTTT.

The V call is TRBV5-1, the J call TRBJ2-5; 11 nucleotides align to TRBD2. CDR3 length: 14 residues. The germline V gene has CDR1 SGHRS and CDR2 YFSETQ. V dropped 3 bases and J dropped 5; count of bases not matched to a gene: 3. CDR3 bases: TGCGCCAGCAGCTCGGCTAGCGGGGGGGAGACCCAGTACTTC. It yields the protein CASSSASGGETQYF.

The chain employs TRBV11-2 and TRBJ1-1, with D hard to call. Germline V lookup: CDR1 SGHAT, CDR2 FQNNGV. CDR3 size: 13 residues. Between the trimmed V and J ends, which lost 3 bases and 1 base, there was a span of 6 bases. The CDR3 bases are TGTGCCAGCAGCTTCACAAGGAACACTGAAGCTTTCTTT. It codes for CASSFTRNTEAFF.

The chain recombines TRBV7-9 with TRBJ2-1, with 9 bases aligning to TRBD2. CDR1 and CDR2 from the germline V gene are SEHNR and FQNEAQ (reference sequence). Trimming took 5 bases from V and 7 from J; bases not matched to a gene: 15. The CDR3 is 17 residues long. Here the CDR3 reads CASSPSYGRGGRNEQFF. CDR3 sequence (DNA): TGTGCCAGCAGCCCTAGTTATGGGCGGGGGGGCAGGAATGAGCAGTTCTTC.

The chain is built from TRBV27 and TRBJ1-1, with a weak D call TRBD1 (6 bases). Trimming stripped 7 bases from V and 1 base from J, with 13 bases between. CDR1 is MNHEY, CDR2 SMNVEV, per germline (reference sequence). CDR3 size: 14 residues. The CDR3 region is CASKPGHRNTEAFF. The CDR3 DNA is TGTGCCAGCAAACCGGGACATAGGAACACTGAAGCTTTCTTT.

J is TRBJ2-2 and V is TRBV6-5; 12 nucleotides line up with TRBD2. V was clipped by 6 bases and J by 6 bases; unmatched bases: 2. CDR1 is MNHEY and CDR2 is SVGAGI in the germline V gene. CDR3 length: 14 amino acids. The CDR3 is CASSGLAGSGELFF. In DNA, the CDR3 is TGTGCCAGCAGCGGACTAGCGGGGTCCGGGGAGCTGTTTTTT.

The DNA of the CDR3 is TGTGCCAGCAGCTTAAGGACGGAGCTATATAATTCACCCCTCCACTTT. Amino acids: CASSLRTELYNSPLHF. The chain couples TRBV13 to TRBJ1-6, with D hard to call. The CDR3 is 16 residues long. The V and J ends lost 2 bases and 4 bases respectively, with 12 bases between them. CDR1 is PRHDT and CDR2 is FYEKMQ in the germline V gene (reference sequence).

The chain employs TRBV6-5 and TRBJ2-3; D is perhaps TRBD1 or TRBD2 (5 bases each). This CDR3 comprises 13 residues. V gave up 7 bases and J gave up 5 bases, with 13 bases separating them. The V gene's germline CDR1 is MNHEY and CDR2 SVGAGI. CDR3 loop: CASTRGAGDTQYF. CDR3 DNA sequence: TGTGCCAGCACCCGGGGCGCGGGAGATACGCAGTATTTT.

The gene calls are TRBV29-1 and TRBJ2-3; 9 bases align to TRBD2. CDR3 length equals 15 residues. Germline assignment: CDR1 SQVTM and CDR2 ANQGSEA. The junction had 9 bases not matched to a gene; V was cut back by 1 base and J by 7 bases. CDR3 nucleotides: TGCAGCGTTGAAGCCCTAGCGGGGTTTGGAAATACGCAGTATTTT. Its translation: CSVEALAGFGNTQYF.

CDR3 coding DNA: TGTGCCAGTAGTATAGGTAACACACAGCCCCAGCATTTT. Residues: CASSIGNTQPQHF. V usage is TRBV19 and J usage is TRBJ1-5, with no clear D. CDR1 is LNHDA, CDR2 SQIVND, per germline (reference sequence). This CDR3 has 13 residues. The ends were cut back, 1 base at V and 7 bases at J, with 8 bases in the middle.